This passage covers 24 T cell receptor beta chains from one sample sequenced in a study of blood T cell repertoires in COVID-19. Libraries were prepared by immunoSEQ multiplex PCR; TCRdb keeps only in-frame clonotypes and omits some of them. The data show roughly 440,000 clones, around 88% seen once. The sample was peripheral blood. The receptors were gathered from a woman aged 45 to 65 with COVID-19, enrolled during active disease.

This clone was counted once. The chain links TRBV6-6 to TRBJ1-1, with D tentatively TRBD1 (6 bases). Deletions cut 6 bases from V and 4 bases from J, with 9 bases between. Germline V gives CDR1 MNHNY, CDR2 SVGAGI (reference sequence). CDR3 length equals 12 residues. The CDR3: CASRQGSTEAFF. CDR3 bases: TGTGCCAGCAGGCAGGGGAGCACTGAAGCTTTCTTT.

As for this clone: This sample also contains other DNA sequences that code for the same CDR3. The V gene is TRBV5-1, the J gene TRBJ1-2; the match to TRBD1 covers 11 bases. CDR3 length: 13 residues. Germline V lookup: CDR1 SGHRS, CDR2 YFSETQ. Trimming at V came to 4 bases and at J to 8 bases, leaving 4 bases not matched to a gene. This CDR3 is CASSQGQGGGYTF. The CDR3, as DNA: TGCGCCAGCAGCCAGGGACAGGGGGGCGGCTACACCTTC.

V and J are TRBV5-6 and TRBJ2-1; 9 bases map to TRBD2. J lost 8 bases, V lost 6 bases, and 15 bases had no gene match. The V gene's germline CDR1 is SGHDT and CDR2 YYEEEE. There are 16 residues in the CDR3. CDR3 in amino acids: CASTPLSGGSDDEQFF. The CDR3 region has the DNA TGTGCCAGCACCCCTCTTAGCGGGGGAAGCGATGATGAGCAGTTCTTC.

V and J are TRBV7-9 and TRBJ2-7, with D maybe TRBD2 (6 bases). V lost 4 bases, J lost 2 bases, and 12 bases lay in between. From germline, CDR1 is SEHNR and CDR2 FQNEAQ (reference sequence). CDR3 length: 14 amino acids. The CDR3: CASSSSRDPYEQYF. The CDR3 DNA follows: TGTGCCAGCAGCTCCTCGCGGGATCCCTACGAGCAGTACTTC.

This chain connects TRBV3-1 (or the pseudogene TRBV3-2) to TRBJ2-3; 11 nucleotides agree with TRBD2. Trimming at V came to 1 base and at J to 5 bases, leaving 8 bases not matched to a gene. CDR3 size: 17 residues. Germline CDR1 is LGHDT and CDR2 is YNNKEL (reference sequence). CDR3 DNA: TGTGCCAGCAGCCAAGGCGTTACTAGCGGGGGAGGAGATACGCAGTATTTT. Amino acid sequence: CASSQGVTSGGGDTQYF.

This clone has a single count. The chain is built from TRBV6-2 or TRBV6-3 and TRBJ1-1; TRBD1 agrees at 7 bases. The length of the CDR3 is 15 residues. The V gene's germline CDR1 is MNHEY and CDR2 SVGEGT. The junction had 6 bases not matched to a gene; V was cut back by 4 bases and J by 1 base. As DNA, the CDR3 is TGTGCCAGCAGTTTCCCGCGACAGGGGAACACTGAAGCTTTCTTT. Amino acids: CASSFPRQGNTEAFF.

J is TRBJ2-7 and V is TRBV7-9; no reliable D call. Per germline, CDR1 SEHNR and CDR2 FQNEAQ (reference sequence). CDR3 length equals 15 residues. V was cut by 4 bases and J by 3 bases, with 16 bases left in between. The CDR3 loop reads CASSSPRNGGYEQYF. The CDR3 DNA reads TGTGCCAGCAGCTCCCCTAGAAACGGCGGCTACGAGCAGTACTTC.

The rearrangement uses TRBV7-9 and TRBJ1-5; TRBD1 might be the D (5 bases). This CDR3 is 14 amino acids long. From germline, CDR1 is SEHNR and CDR2 FQNEAQ (reference sequence). The ends were cut back, 0 bases at V and 11 bases at J, with 14 bases in the middle. As DNA, the CDR3 is TGTGCCAGCAGCTTAGCGCAGGGCCGGGGGTCCCAGCATTTT. It translates to CASSLAQGRGSQHF.

The chain carries TRBV10-3 and TRBJ2-7; D not certain. Trimming pared 6 bases from V and 4 bases from J, leaving 10 bases between. This CDR3 contains 12 residues. In germline, CDR1 is ENHRY, CDR2 SYGVKD. For the CDR3, the DNA is TGTGCCATCAGCCCAGGCTCTTACGAGCAGTACTTC. This codes for CAISPGSYEQYF.

The gene calls are TRBV5-6 and TRBJ1-2, with 7 bases that match TRBD1. The V gene end was trimmed by 3 bases and the J gene end by 6 bases; junction bases not matched to a gene: 5. The CDR3 covers 13 residues. Germline lookup yields CDR1 SGHDT and CDR2 YYEEEE. The CDR3 DNA sequence: TGTGCCAGCAGCTCGACAGGGATCAATGGCTACACCTTC. Its protein is CASSSTGINGYTF.

The chain combines TRBV5-6 with TRBJ1-1; 10 nucleotides line up with TRBD1. CDR1 is SGHDT and CDR2 is YYEEEE in the germline V gene. The J segment lost 6 bases and the V segment lost 3 bases, leaving 11 bases of the junction unmatched. The CDR3 has 16 residues. CDR3 loop: CASSSRDRGILAEAFF. The CDR3 DNA is TGTGCCAGCAGCTCGCGGGACAGGGGAATTTTAGCTGAAGCTTTCTTT.

The chain combines TRBV28 with TRBJ2-7, with D possibly TRBD1 on 5 matching bases. Germline CDR1 and CDR2: MDHEN and SYDVKM. CDR3 size: 14 residues. Trimming cost V 4 bases and J 6 bases, with 16 bases left between them. Here the CDR3 reads CASSYKGPHSEQYF. CDR3 nucleotide sequence: TGTGCCAGCAGTTATAAGGGGCCCCACTCCGAGCAGTACTTC.

V is TRBV9 and J is TRBJ1-1; 7 bases map to TRBD1. Germline loops: CDR1 SGDLS, CDR2 YYNGEE. The CDR3 sequence is 15 residues long. V lost 4 bases and J lost 5; bases outside the gene matches: 11. For the CDR3, the DNA is TGTGCCAGCAGCCCCGTAAGGACAGGTCTAACTGAAGCTTTCTTT. It specifies CASSPVRTGLTEAFF.

The chain has TRBV2 and TRBJ2-7, with D possibly TRBD2 on 6 matching bases. The V end lost 1 base, the J end lost 7 bases, and 14 bases lay between the germline ends. The germline V gene has CDR1 SNHLY and CDR2 FYNNEI. This CDR3 has 14 residues. The DNA of the CDR3 is TGTGCCAGCAGTGAAGTTCCCCTAGCGCGGGAGCAGTACTTC. Amino acid sequence: CASSEVPLAREQYF.

This rearrangement joins TRBV24-1 to TRBJ1-2, with TRBD1 matching over 9 bases. The CDR3 is made up of 20 amino acids. Germline CDR1 is KGHDR and CDR2 is SFDVKD. The junction had 20 bases not matched to a gene; V was cut back by 3 bases and J by 4 bases. The CDR3: CATSDLSRQGGIMRVYGYTF. The CDR3 DNA reads TGTGCCACCAGTGATCTTAGCCGACAGGGGGGGATCATGCGTGTCTATGGCTACACCTTC.

This clone came up once. This chain links TRBV2 with TRBJ2-2, with a weak D call TRBD2 (6 bases). CDR3 length: 15 amino acids. Germline V gene sequence: CDR1 SNHLY, CDR2 FYNNEI. Trimming left V 6 bases short and J 6 bases short, with 17 bases between. CDR3 loop: CASRTTSSKAGELFF. The CDR3 bases are TGTGCCAGCAGAACGACTAGTTCTAAAGCCGGGGAGCTGTTTTTT.

The V call is TRBV28, the J call TRBJ1-4; TRBD1 is a possible D gene (5 bases). CDR3 length equals 14 residues. Trimming took off 1 base at V and 8 bases at J, with 11 bases between the two ends. Germline CDR1 MDHEN, CDR2 SYDVKM. In DNA, the CDR3 is TGTGCCAGCAGTTTATTAACGGGGGACGAAAAACTGTTTTTT. This gives the protein CASSLLTGDEKLFF.

The rearrangement uses TRBV7-3 and TRBJ1-2; TRBD1 aligns across 10 bases. Germline CDR1 and CDR2: SGHTA and FQGTGA. V lost 0 bases to trimming and J lost 6 bases; unmatched junction nucleotides: 4. This CDR3 has 15 amino acids. This CDR3 is CASSLTPGTGDGYTF. In DNA form, the CDR3 reads TGTGCCAGCAGCTTAACACCGGGGACAGGGGATGGCTACACCTTC.

The J gene is TRBJ2-5, the V gene TRBV28; a weak D match, TRBD1 (5 bases). The CDR3 loop spans 15 amino acids. The germline CDR1 and CDR2 sequences are MDHEN and SYDVKM. With 6 bases removed from V and 3 bases from J, the gap between germline ends came to 17 bases. CDR3 nucleotide sequence: TGTGCCAGCAGCCCACTTGGACACTTAGAAGAGACCCAGTACTTC. Protein product: CASSPLGHLEETQYF.

The V and J genes are TRBV30 and TRBJ2-3; TRBD1 is a possible D gene (6 bases). The germline CDR1 and CDR2 sequences are GTSNPN and SVGIG (reference sequence). V dropped 1 base and J dropped 2 bases, with 10 bases sitting between them. The CDR3 is 14 amino acids. CDR3 region: CAWSGGGVTDTQYF. The CDR3 region has the DNA TGTGCCTGGAGTGGAGGGGGTGTCACAGATACGCAGTATTTT.

This CDR3 is CASSQDQGEDEQFF. Written as DNA, the CDR3 is TGCGCCAGCAGCCAAGATCAGGGGGAGGATGAGCAGTTCTTC. V gene TRBV4-1 combines with J gene TRBJ2-1; a possible D gene is TRBD1 (7 bases). Germline values: CDR1 MGHRA, CDR2 YSYEKL. The CDR3 runs 14 residues. V lost 0 bases, J lost 8 bases, and 11 bases lay in between.

V gene TRBV28 combines with J gene TRBJ1-2; D is undetermined. Trimming took 3 bases from V and 8 from J, leaving 13 bases between them. CDR3 length: 13 amino acids. Per the germline V gene, CDR1 is MDHEN and CDR2 is SYDVKM. The CDR3 sequence is CASSFAYTEGYTF. The DNA of the CDR3 is TGTGCCAGCAGTTTCGCCTATACCGAGGGCTACACCTTC.

The CDR3 region has the DNA TGTGCCAGTACTTCCCCCGGGACAGGGAAGAATCAGCCCCAGCATTTT. This gives the protein CASTSPGTGKNQPQHF. V and J are TRBV19 and TRBJ1-5; 9 bases map to TRBD1. The V gene's germline CDR1 is LNHDA and CDR2 SQIVND (reference sequence). CDR3 length: 16 residues. Unmatched junction bases numbered 11, after V lost 7 bases and J lost 4 bases.

The chain links TRBV15 to TRBJ2-4, with D unclear. Germline V gives CDR1 LNHNV, CDR2 YYDKDF (reference sequence). Trimming took 0 bases from V and 0 from J, leaving 18 bases between them. CDR3 length: 19 residues. CDR3 bases: TGTGCCACCAGCAGAGATCCCCTTGATTCGCGAATAGCCAAAAACATTCAGTACTTC. It codes for CATSRDPLDSRIAKNIQYF.